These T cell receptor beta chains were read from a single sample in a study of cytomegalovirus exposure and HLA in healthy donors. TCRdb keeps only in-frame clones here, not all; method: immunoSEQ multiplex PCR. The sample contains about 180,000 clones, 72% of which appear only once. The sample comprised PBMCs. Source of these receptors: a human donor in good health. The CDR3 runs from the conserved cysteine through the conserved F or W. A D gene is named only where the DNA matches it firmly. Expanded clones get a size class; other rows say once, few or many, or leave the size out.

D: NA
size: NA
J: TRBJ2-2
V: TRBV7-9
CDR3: CASSPYYTGELFF
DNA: TGTGCCAGCAGCCCCTACTACACCGGGGAGCTGTTTTTT

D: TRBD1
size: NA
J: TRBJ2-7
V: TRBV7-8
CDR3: CASRYGDRAYEQYF
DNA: TGTGCCAGCAGGTATGGGGACAGGGCCTACGAGCAGTACTTC

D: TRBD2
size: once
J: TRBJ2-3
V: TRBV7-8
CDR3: CASSLDRGAGGTRQYF
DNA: TGTGCCAGCAGCCTTGACCGTGGGGCGGGGGGTACTAGGCAGTACTTT

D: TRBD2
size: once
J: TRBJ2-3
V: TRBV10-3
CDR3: CAIRGLAESTDTQYF
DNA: TGTGCCATCAGGGGACTAGCGGAGAGCACAGATACGCAGTATTTT

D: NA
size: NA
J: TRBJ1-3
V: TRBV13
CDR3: CASSLAGAYGNTIYF
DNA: TGTGCCAGCAGCTTAGCAGGGGCGTATGGAAACACCATATATTTT

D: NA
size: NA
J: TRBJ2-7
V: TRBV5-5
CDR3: CASSFGGTYEQYF
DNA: TGTGCCAGCAGCTTTGGGGGGACCTACGAGCAGTACTTC

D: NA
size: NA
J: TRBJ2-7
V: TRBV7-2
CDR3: CASSLAGSSYEQYF
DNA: TGTGCCAGCAGCTTAGCGGGGAGCTCCTACGAGCAGTACTTC

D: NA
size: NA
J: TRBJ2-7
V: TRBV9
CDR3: CASSVEARGEHEQYF
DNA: TGTGCCAGCAGCGTAGAGGCCAGGGGGGAGCACGAGCAGTACTTC

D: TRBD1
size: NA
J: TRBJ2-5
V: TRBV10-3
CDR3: CAISDAGGSETQYF
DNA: TGTGCCATCAGTGACGCAGGGGGCTCGGAGACCCAGTACTTC

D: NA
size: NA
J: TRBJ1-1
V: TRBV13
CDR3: CASSLGRATEAFF
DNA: TGTGCCAGCAGCTTGGGGAGGGCTACTGAAGCTTTCTTT

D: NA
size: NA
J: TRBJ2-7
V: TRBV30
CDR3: CAWSVPSTYEQYF
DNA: TGTGCCTGGAGTGTGCCTTCTACCTACGAGCAGTACTTC